The present entry profiles one T cell receptor beta chain with its context. What this receptor recognizes is not known. Qualities for individual bases were not recorded, and no much larger clone is one base off. RNA was extracted with the RNeasy kit and about 0.45 to 1 ug was reverse transcribed using random hexamers. The immunoSEQ multiplex PCR assay, covering 54 Vbeta and 13 Jbeta segments, was used to amplify TCR beta CDR3 regions. To correct PCR amplification bias, a synthetic template baseline was used for both primer optimization and computational correction. The paper's processing steps were these. Only productive sequences were kept, with reads annotated to V, D and J genes according to IMGT and analyzed in immunoSEQ Analyzer. Clonality was calculated as one minus the Shannon entropy normalized by log2 of the number of productive unique sequences. For each patient and control, public and private clones were evaluated within the 100 most prevalent clones. Clones were defined as Susac-specific when absent from the healthy and MS cohorts, from about 1,100 published viral clones and from other ImmuneACCESS disease sequences. The public reads were reanalyzed by TCRdb: fastp trimming at Q25, MiXCR alignment, in-frame beta chains only. For every CDR3 protein sequence, its rows merge into one entry that carries the most common genes and DNA. TCRdb's processing, not the authors', yielded these V and J calls. The sample table contains some 450,000 distinct CDR3 sequences; only one count was recorded for approximately 85% of them. Of the sample, approximately 0.12% is held by the ten largest clones.

The record originates from a study of CD8 T cells in Susac syndrome (dated by TCRdb to the late 2010s). For context, the study as a whole: Whether CD8+ T cell activation and differentiation in Susac syndrome was antigen driven was tested using repertoire sequencing. The clonality of the CD8+ T cell repertoire was compared across approximately twelve healthy donors, about 14 Susac syndrome patients and roughly 16 multiple sclerosis patients. The paper as a whole reports these results and caveats: The number of individuals in the TCR sequencing and HLA analysis was recognized as being relatively small.

Peripheral blood CD8+ and CD4+ T cells from healthy donors, Susac syndrome patients and multiple sclerosis patients were profiled using high-throughput TCR beta sequencing. Treatment-naive patients with stable or active relapsing-remitting disease fulfilling revised McDonald criteria were used as multiple sclerosis controls. CD8+ TEMRA cells were enriched by FACS, while bulk CD8+ and CD4+ T cells were purified by magnetic negative isolation. Blood was drawn into EDTA tubes, processed within 24 hours, and PBMCs were isolated by density gradient centrifugation. PBMCs destined for TCR sequencing were cryopreserved in liquid nitrogen and later thawed in a 37 °C water bath. A purity of at least 90% was achieved for sorted or isolated CD4+, CD8+ and CD8+ TEMRA cells. Via the germline V gene, CDR1 is KGHDR and CDR2 SFDVKD. The CDR3 numbers 14 residues from cysteine through phenylalanine. Just the 42-base CDR3 DNA is kept, in frame starting at base 1. V loses 3 bases of germline sequence and J loses 6 bases, and the interval between the two ends is 10 bases.

Sequencing input: CD8+ T cells from PBMCs. The TCR sequence derives from a human donor with multiple sclerosis. The rearranged chain carries TRBV24-1 and TRBJ1-4, with no reliable assignment of the D segment. The nucleotides are TGTGCCACCAGTGATACGTCGGACGATGAAAAACTGTTTTTT. Its protein reads: CATSDTSDDEKLFF.